This T cell receptor beta chain stems from a study of T cells in Graves' hyperthyroidism and ophthalmopathy. Germline-derived CDR1 and CDR2 are LNHNV and YYDKDF (reference sequence). The CDR3 sequence is 15 residues long. J lost 5 bases, V lost 5 bases, and 11 bases had no gene match. Participants, patients aged 18 to 65, had newly diagnosed hyperthyroidism with a duration under 2 months. Template material for amplifying TCR beta CDR3 regions consisted of RNA transcripts. A first-round RT-PCR of the TCR CDR3 used the HTBI primer set. Via MiXCR, TCRdb re-called the multiplex PCR reads, giving one row per CDR3 protein. The sample records some 270,000 distinct CDR3 sequences, 13% being singletons. Many counts were recorded for this clonotype.

V gene TRBV15 combines with J gene TRBJ2-7; the match to TRBD1 covers 8 bases. The specimen sequenced was blood. The receptor was isolated from a woman aged 25-40 years with Graves' hyperthyroidism that later progressed to Graves' ophthalmopathy. In DNA form, the CDR3 reads TGTGCCACCAGCTTCGGGGACAGGCCTCGGGACGAGCAGTACTTC. Its translation: CATSFGDRPRDEQYF.